The rows below give T cell receptor beta chains drawn from one sample of a study of OX40 agonist ivuxolimab in advanced cancers. Data came from immunoSEQ multiplex PCR; TCRdb stores just in-frame clones and leaves some out. Of more than 35,000 clones listed, around 80% were seen once; the top ten hold around 12%. The sample in question was CD4+ or CD8+ T cells sorted from blood, obtained in a trial of the OX40 agonist ivuxolimab. The receptors were sampled from an adult with an advanced solid tumor such as melanoma, head and neck, liver or kidney cancer. The CDR3 runs from the conserved cysteine through the conserved F or W. Each record gives: D gene, V gene, J gene, clone size, CDR3 protein, CDR3 DNA. A D gene is named only where the DNA matches it firmly. Rows may omit the clone size; those that give it use once, few, many or a size class.

NA	TRBV6-5	TRBJ2-3	NA	CASSRRTHTDTQYF	TGTGCCAGCAGCCGCCGAACTCACACAGATACGCAGTATTTT
NA	TRBV5-1	TRBJ1-4	once	CASSLQQGGEKLFF	TGCGCCAGCAGCCTTCAGCAGGGTGGGGAAAAACTGTTTTTT
TRBD1	TRBV14	TRBJ1-1	few	CASSPKGYQQGKTEAFF	TGTGCCAGCAGCCCAAAAGGATACCAACAGGGGAAAACTGAAGCTTTCTTT
NA	TRBV5-1	TRBJ1-2	few	CASSNNYGYTF	TGCGCCAGCAGCAATAACTATGGCTACACCTTC
NA	TRBV28	TRBJ1-1	NA	CASSFWSGKNTEAFF	TGTGCCAGCAGTTTTTGGTCGGGGAAGAACACTGAAGCTTTCTTT
NA	TRBV7-2	TRBJ2-1	NA	CASSLGAFVGQFF	TGTGCCAGCAGCTTAGGTGCATTTGTTGGGCAGTTCTTC
NA	TRBV5-1	TRBJ2-5	NA	CASSQGAGGIQETQYF	TGCGCCAGCAGCCAGGGGGCGGGAGGGATCCAAGAGACCCAGTACTTC
NA	TRBV21-1	TRBJ2-7	NA	CASTPGGLGTYEQYF	TGTGCCAGCACCCCCGGGGGCCTAGGAACCTACGAGCAGTACTTC
NA	TRBV27	TRBJ1-4	NA	CASSLNGGAYEKLFF	TGTGCCAGCAGTTTAAACGGGGGCGCTTATGAAAAACTGTTTTTT
NA	TRBV9	TRBJ2-3	few	CASSWTTSSTDTQYF	TGTGCCAGCAGCTGGACGACATCTAGCACAGATACGCAGTATTTT
NA	TRBV7-9	TRBJ1-1	NA	CASSFLGTPNTEAFF	TGTGCCAGCAGCTTTCTCGGGACACCTAACACTGAAGCTTTCTTT
NA	TRBV4-1	TRBJ2-6	NA	CASSQVPPSSGANVLTF	TGCGCCAGCAGCCAAGTGCCCCCTTCCTCTGGGGCCAACGTCCTGACTTTC
NA	TRBV10-2	TRBJ2-7	medium-sized	CASSDPGRYEQYF	TGCGCCAGCAGTGACCCAGGGAGGTACGAGCAGTACTTC
NA	TRBV28	TRBJ1-2	NA	CASSLSTAYGYTF	TGTGCCAGCAGTTTATCGACAGCTTATGGCTACACCTTC
NA	TRBV7-8	TRBJ2-3	few	CASSHGAGDTQYF	TGTGCCAGCAGCCATGGGGCCGGAGATACGCAGTATTTT
TRBD1	TRBV5-1	TRBJ1-4	NA	CASSFGQDGEKLFF	TGCGCCAGCAGCTTTGGACAGGATGGTGAAAAACTGTTTTTT
NA	TRBV10-3	TRBJ1-1	NA	CAISNSGAENTEAFF	TGTGCCATCAGTAACTCCGGGGCAGAGAACACTGAAGCTTTCTTT
TRBD1	TRBV15	TRBJ2-7	NA	CATAGTGNEQYF	TGTGCCACCGCAGGGACAGGGAACGAGCAGTACTTC
NA	TRBV5-1	TRBJ2-1	NA	CASSLVFDNEQFF	TGCGCCAGCAGCTTGGTTTTTGATAATGAGCAGTTCTTC
NA	TRBV6-1	TRBJ2-5	NA	CASSENQGEGPETQYF	TGTGCCAGCAGTGAAAACCAGGGCGAGGGTCCAGAGACCCAGTACTTC
NA	TRBV28	TRBJ2-5	NA	CASSPSGGPLQTQYF	TGTGCCAGCAGTCCCTCAGGAGGGCCTTTACAGACCCAGTACTTC
NA	TRBV10-2	TRBJ1-2	NA	CASSEFGTNYGYTF	TGCGCCAGCAGTGAGTTCGGGACGAACTATGGCTACACCTTC
NA	TRBV28	TRBJ1-1	NA	CASSLDRMNTEAFF	TGTGCCAGCAGTTTAGACAGGATGAACACTGAAGCTTTCTTT
TRBD1	TRBV19	TRBJ1-5	NA	CASDSGGGQPQHF	TGTGCCAGTGATTCAGGGGGCGGACAGCCCCAGCATTTT
NA	TRBV19	TRBJ1-1	NA	CASSPRGVMNTEAFF	TGTGCCAGTAGCCCTAGGGGCGTTATGAACACTGAAGCTTTCTTT
NA	TRBV7-2	TRBJ1-2	once	CASSLGTDYGYTF	TGTGCCAGCAGCTTGGGCACCGACTATGGCTACACCTTC
NA	TRBV10-3	TRBJ1-1	NA	CAISPGMLETEAFF	TGTGCCATCAGTCCCGGTATGTTGGAGACTGAAGCTTTCTTT
TRBD2	TRBV2	TRBJ2-5	NA	CASILRTSGYQETQYF	TGTGCCAGCATCCTTAGGACTAGCGGATACCAAGAGACCCAGTACTTC
NA	TRBV28	TRBJ2-7	NA	CASRRQAYEQYF	TGTGCCAGTCGAAGACAGGCTTACGAGCAGTACTTC
TRBD2	TRBV28	TRBJ2-7	NA	CASSYPGGAYEQYF	TGTGCCAGCAGTTACCCGGGGGGGGCCTACGAGCAGTACTTC
NA	TRBV21-1	TRBJ2-1	NA	CASSKAGTGKSNEQFF	TGTGCCAGCAGCAAAGCCGGGACAGGAAAGTCCAATGAGCAGTTCTTC